In this sample, the clone carrying this TCR beta chain turned up many times. Antigen: not known. There are 14 residues in the CDR3. Looked up from germline, CDR1 is SGHTA and CDR2 is FQGNSA. V lost 6 bases and J 2 bases, leaving 13 bases between the germline ends. The sample comes from a study of neurological immune-mediated disorders. Study details: Multiple sclerosis patients numbering 34 comprised roughly 30 relapsing-remitting and 3 secondary progressive patients. General observations from the study: The multiple sclerosis repertoire cluster lacked an association with any feature, whether clinical or MRI.

Using its own MiXCR run on the 5' RACE reads, TCRdb lists one record per CDR3 protein. Of 45,000 to 70,000 distinct CDR3 sequences in the sample, more than 4% are singletons; the top ten hold about 3%. This sequence was found in a man in his fifties with multiple sclerosis. The sample consisted of PBMCs. V is TRBV7-2 and J is TRBJ2-5, with D hard to call. In DNA, the CDR3 is TGTGCCAGCAGACCAAGCTCCGGACAAGAGACCCAGTACTTC. Amino acids: CASRPSSGQETQYF.